The TCR beta chain under discussion was sequenced for a study of blood T cell repertoires in COVID-19. Sequenced by immunoSEQ multiplex PCR; TCRdb stores in-frame clones only, minus some. The table shows some 230,000 clones, with around 83% occurring only once. The sample was peripheral blood. The TCR sequence derives from a man aged 45-65 years who had recovered from COVID-19.

This chain's CDR3 is CASSLYRVVSETQYF. DNA of the CDR3: TGTGCCAGCAGCTTGTACAGGGTAGTATCGGAGACCCAGTACTTC. This chain links TRBV7-2 with TRBJ2-5; a possible D gene is TRBD1 (6 bases). V was pared by 3 bases and J by 5 bases, with 16 bases between. CDR3 length: 15 residues. Germline CDR1 SGHTA, CDR2 FQGNSA.